One T cell receptor beta chain is described in this entry. The target antigen is unknown. The source of the sample is a study of cytomegalovirus exposure and HLA in healthy donors. Notes on the study in general: Later analysis identified several of the most significant clusters that appeared linked to common viral pathogens. The only immune exposure information that was available was CMV serostatus. When a later analysis was performed, an Asian-associated ancestry cluster reportedly had fewer N-insertions than the approximately 680-donor mean.

Trimming stripped 1 base from V and 9 bases from J, with 16 bases between. The CDR3 runs 15 residues. CDR1 is LGHNA and CDR2 is YNFKEQ in the germline V gene. Amplification used 60 Vbeta primers and 13 Jbeta primers. TCRdb's table, derived via immunoSEQ multiplex PCR, lists solely in-frame clones and lacks some. The table has 150,000 or so clones, approximately 82% seen once. This clonotype was obtained from a man aged 35-49 years in good health and CMV-seronegative. Sequences were obtained from PBMCs. This chain joins TRBV4-2 and TRBJ2-1; possible D gene TRBD2, 7 bases. The CDR3 DNA sequence: TGTGCCAGCAGCCAAGGAAGGGGGGGGTGGGGTGAGCAGTTCTTC. This gives the protein CASSQGRGGWGEQFF.